This T cell receptor beta chain was captured in a study of blood T cell repertoires in COVID-19. This table comes from immunoSEQ multiplex PCR, and its TCRdb copy is limited to in-frame clones, with some not included. The table lists roughly 98,000 clones, almost 95% of them singletons. This CDR3 has 16 residues. Germline CDR1 is SGHVS and CDR2 is FNYEAQ. Trimming removed 5 bases at V and 0 bases at J, with 14 bases between. This sequence was found in a woman aged 60-70 years with active COVID-19. The specimen was peripheral blood. The J gene is TRBJ1-3, the V gene TRBV7-6, with D possibly matching TRBD1 (6 bases). CDR3 nucleotide sequence: TGTGCCAGCAGCCTAAGCTCGACAGGCTCTGGAAACACCATATATTTT. Amino acids: CASSLSSTGSGNTIYF.